This T cell receptor (beta chain) was recovered during a study of T cells in Graves' hyperthyroidism and ophthalmopathy. Study details: Once the initial diagnosis was made, peripheral blood was obtained before any treatment.

From germline, CDR1 is DFQATT and CDR2 SNEGSKA (reference sequence). This CDR3 is built from 12 residues. The ends were cut back, 4 bases at V and 7 bases at J, with 10 bases in the middle. The source material, RNA transcripts, was used to amplify TCR beta CDR3 regions. An initial round of RT-PCR targeting the TCR CDR3 relied on the HTBI primer set. TCRdb ran MiXCR on the multiplex PCR reads and lists one entry per CDR3 protein. Found here are approximately 360,000 distinct CDR3 sequences, roughly 25% of them singletons; the top ten hold more than 60%. A note on this clonotype: Its antigen is unidentified.

Study-level results: Blood shared most expanded thyroid clonotypes above 0.001. From stable hyperthyroidism, ophthalmopathy was set apart by a 13 V-J model.

Sequences were obtained from blood. The J gene is TRBJ2-2, the V gene TRBV20-1; maybe TRBD1 (6 bases). This receptor was obtained from a man between 45 and 60 years old with Graves' hyperthyroidism. The CDR3 reads CSANRVSGELFF. CDR3 nucleotides: TGCAGTGCTAACAGGGTCAGCGGGGAGCTGTTTTTT.